Following are 18 T cell receptor beta chains from one sample sequenced in a study of T cells in Graves' hyperthyroidism and ophthalmopathy (dated by TCRdb to the late 2010s). Library creation used multiplex PCR. The sequencer listed for this sample is Illumina HiSeq 2000. TCR beta CDR3 regions were amplified from RNA transcripts. The TCR CDR3 was subjected to a first round of RT-PCR using the HTBI primer set and the Qiagen OneStep RT-PCR kit. TCRdb itself trimmed the public reads at Q25 with fastp, ran MiXCR and retained productive beta chains. Each CDR3 protein gets just one entry, which takes the most common genes and DNA from the rows behind it. Here the sample has a few hundred thousand distinct CDR3 sequences; approximately 14% occur a single time. The top ten clonotypes cover approximately 35% of the sample. The sample comprised blood. The receptors here all came from a woman aged 35 to 49 with Graves' ophthalmopathy.

The chain's CDR3 is CASSKRDRSYGYTF. The CDR3 DNA reads TGTGCCAGCAGCAAACGGGACAGGAGCTATGGCTACACCTTC. The rearrangement uses TRBV7-9 and TRBJ1-2; 8 positions agree with TRBD1. The CDR3 sequence is 14 residues long. The V gene's germline CDR1 is SEHNR and CDR2 FQNEAQ (reference sequence). With V trimmed by 5 bases and J by 4 bases, 6 bases remained unmatched.

In its sample, this clonotype was seen many times. This sequence joins TRBV27 and TRBJ1-1, with a tentative D call TRBD1 (5 bases). The V and J ends lost 5 bases and 0 bases respectively, with 10 bases between them. Germline V CDR1 and CDR2: MNHEY, SMNVEV (reference sequence). This CDR3 spans 14 amino acids. The DNA for the CDR3 is TGTGCCAGCAGTACGGACACCCTGAACACTGAAGCTTTCTTT. Residues: CASSTDTLNTEAFF.

This clonotype was seen ten or more times. The gene calls are TRBV5-1 and TRBJ2-3; D not resolved. Trimming cost V 2 bases and J 1 base, with 8 bases left between them. This CDR3 contains 14 residues. In germline, CDR1 is SGHRS, CDR2 YFSETQ. The CDR3 is CASSFVRRTDTQYF. The CDR3 coding sequence is TGCGCCAGCAGCTTCGTCCGCCGCACAGATACGCAGTATTTT.

This clonotype was seen only a few times. The chain combines TRBV5-1 with TRBJ2-3; D unresolved. There are 14 residues in the CDR3. Trimming cost V 4 bases and J 1 base, with 10 bases left between them. Per the germline V gene, CDR1 is SGHRS and CDR2 is YFSETQ. The CDR3 nucleotides read TGCGCCAGCAGCCAATCTCTGGGCACAGATACGCAGTATTTT. Its protein product is CASSQSLGTDTQYF.

This clonotype was counted many times. This chain links TRBV3-1 with TRBJ1-2; possibly TRBD1 for D (6 bases). This CDR3 contains 14 residues. Germline CDR1 reads LGHDT; CDR2 reads YNNKEL (reference sequence). The V end was cut by 5 bases, the J end by 1 base, with 11 bases between. The CDR3 sequence is CASSVRGGNYGYTF. In nucleotides, the CDR3 is TGTGCCAGCAGCGTTAGAGGGGGTAACTATGGCTACACCTTC.

Of note for this clonotype: A read error is possible here, since a much larger clone lies one base away. The J gene is TRBJ2-7, the V gene TRBV28; TRBD2 matches at 9 bases. This CDR3 region has 12 residues. Germline-derived CDR1 and CDR2 are MDHEN and SYDVKM. With 6 bases clipped from V and 8 bases from J, the junction kept 5 bases outside the gene matches. CDR3 sequence (DNA): TGTGCCAGCAGCGCCGGGACTAGCCAGCAGTACTTC. Protein product: CASSAGTSQQYF.

The V and J genes are TRBV19 and TRBJ2-3, with 8 positions matching TRBD2. Losses at the gene ends were 5 bases for V and 2 bases for J; bases not matched to a gene: 6. This CDR3 comprises 15 residues. Germline values: CDR1 LNHDA, CDR2 SQIVND (reference sequence). The CDR3 coding sequence is TGTGCCAGTAGTGCGCCGGGACTAGACACAGATACGCAGTATTTT. Amino acids: CASSAPGLDTDTQYF. Filled out from reference TRBV19 and TRBJ2-3, the complete variable domain reads DGGITQSPKYLFRKEGQNVTLSCEQNLNHDAMYWYRQDPGQGLRLIYYSQIVNDFQKGDIAEGYSVSREKKESFPLTVTSAQKNPTAFYLCASSAPGLDTDTQYFGPGTRLTVL.

V gene TRBV12-3 or TRBV12-4 combines with J gene TRBJ2-1; 7 nucleotides align to TRBD1. The ends lost 6 bases at V and 6 bases at J; junction bases unmatched: 17. This CDR3 is built from 17 residues. CDR3 amino acids: CASSTYRGEWEPNEQFF. The CDR3 nucleotides read TGTGCCAGCAGCACTTACAGGGGAGAGTGGGAACCCAATGAGCAGTTCTTC.

The gene calls are TRBV7-9 and TRBJ2-5; D perhaps matches TRBD1 (5 bases). The germline gives CDR1 SEHNR, CDR2 FQNEAQ (reference sequence). The CDR3 extends over 13 amino acids. Trimming pared 4 bases from V and 4 bases from J, leaving 10 bases between. In DNA form, the CDR3 reads TGTGCCAGCAGCTCAAGGGGTTCAGAGACCCAGTACTTC. Its protein is CASSSRGSETQYF.

The rearrangement links TRBV4-1 to TRBJ1-1; D might be TRBD1 (5 bases). Trimming removed 2 bases at V and 4 bases at J, with 20 bases between. The CDR3 runs 17 residues. Germline lookup yields CDR1 MGHRA and CDR2 YSYEKL. This chain's CDR3 is CASSQYPRGSGVTEAFF. In DNA form, the CDR3 reads TGCGCCAGCAGCCAATACCCCCGGGGGAGTGGTGTCACTGAAGCTTTCTTT.

This clonotype was recorded at least ten times. The rearrangement uses TRBV27 and TRBJ1-5, with a tentative D call TRBD1 (6 bases). Trimming shortened V by 9 bases and J by 0 bases, and 15 bases separated the two germline ends. The CDR3 consists of 15 residues. Germline V CDR1 and CDR2: MNHEY, SMNVEV (reference sequence). The DNA for the CDR3 is TGTGCCAGGCGCGGTGGGGGCCATAGCAATCAGCCCCAGCATTTT. Protein: CARRGGGHSNQPQHF.

At least ten counts were recorded for this clonotype. The chain uses TRBV2 and TRBJ2-7; a weak D match, TRBD1 (8 bases). This CDR3 region has 15 residues. The germline V gene encodes CDR1 SNHLY and CDR2 FYNNEI. V gave up 7 bases and J gave up 2 bases, with 18 bases separating them. CDR3: CASTKTGGEPYEQYF. CDR3 nucleotide sequence: TGTGCCAGCACAAAAACAGGGGGGGAACCCTACGAGCAGTACTTC.

This clonotype was detected ten times or more. V is TRBV20-1 and J is TRBJ2-2; D perhaps matches TRBD1 (6 bases). The V gene lost 4 bases and the J gene lost 7 bases, with 10 bases spanning the gap. The CDR3 loop spans 12 amino acids. The germline CDR1 and CDR2 sequences are DFQATT and SNEGSKA (reference sequence). CDR3 bases: TGCAGTGCTACACCGACAGGCGGGGAGCTGTTTTTT. Its translation is CSATPTGGELFF.

This clonotype was seen at least ten times. The V gene is TRBV27, the J gene TRBJ2-7; no clear D. CDR3 size: 16 residues. Germline CDR1 MNHEY, CDR2 SMNVEV (reference sequence). The V end lost 5 bases, the J end lost 0 bases, and 17 bases lay between the germline ends. CDR3 coding DNA: TGTGCCAGCAGTCCGAACAGTGGTTTGAGCTCCTACGAGCAGTACTTC. It translates to CASSPNSGLSSYEQYF.

J is TRBJ2-7 and V is TRBV4-1; the D is unclear. The CDR3 loop spans 13 amino acids. Between the trimmed V and J ends, which lost 2 bases and 3 bases, there was a span of 8 bases. Germline CDR1 and CDR2: MGHRA and YSYEKL. For the CDR3, the DNA is TGCGCCAGCAGCCAAATTACCCTCTACGAGCAGTACTTC. Its protein product is CASSQITLYEQYF.

This clonotype was seen a few times. V and J are TRBV20-1 and TRBJ1-6, with unresolved D. Germline values: CDR1 DFQATT, CDR2 SNEGSKA (reference sequence). The ends were cut back, 0 bases at V and 4 bases at J, with 13 bases in the middle. The CDR3 runs 16 residues. This chain's CDR3 is CSARDREKVYNSPLHF. The CDR3, as DNA: TGCAGTGCTAGAGATCGGGAAAAGGTGTATAATTCACCCCTCCACTTT.

This clonotype was counted ten times or more. This chain links TRBV20-1 with TRBJ2-3; D might be TRBD1 (5 bases). The CDR3 is made up of 16 amino acids. CDR1 and CDR2 from the germline V gene are DFQATT and SNEGSKA (reference sequence). The V end was cut by 5 bases, the J end by 1 base, with 19 bases between. CDR3 sequence: CSAANRLLGRTDTQYF. The DNA of the CDR3 is TGCAGTGCTGCCAACAGGCTTCTTGGGCGCACAGATACGCAGTATTTT.

This clonotype was detected ten times or more. V is TRBV27 and J is TRBJ2-6, with D hard to call. The CDR3 runs 16 residues. Germline-derived CDR1 and CDR2 are MNHEY and SMNVEV (reference sequence). The CDR3 bases are TGTGTCCTCCGACGAGGCCCCCGGCAAGGGGCCAACGTCCTGACTTTC. Amino acid sequence: CVLRRGPRQGANVLTF.